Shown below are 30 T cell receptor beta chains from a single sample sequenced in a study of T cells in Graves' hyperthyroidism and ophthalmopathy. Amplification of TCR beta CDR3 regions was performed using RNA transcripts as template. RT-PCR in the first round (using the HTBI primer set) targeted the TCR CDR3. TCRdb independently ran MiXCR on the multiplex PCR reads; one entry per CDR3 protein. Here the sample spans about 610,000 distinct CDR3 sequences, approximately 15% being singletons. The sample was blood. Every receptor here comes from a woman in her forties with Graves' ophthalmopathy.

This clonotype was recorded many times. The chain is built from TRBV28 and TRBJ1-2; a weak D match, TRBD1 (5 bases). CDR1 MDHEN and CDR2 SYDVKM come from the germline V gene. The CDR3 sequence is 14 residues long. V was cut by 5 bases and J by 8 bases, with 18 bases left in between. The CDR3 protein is CASSPQTVIYGYTF. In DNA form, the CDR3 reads TGTGCCAGCAGTCCGCAGACAGTCATCTACGGCTACACCTTC.

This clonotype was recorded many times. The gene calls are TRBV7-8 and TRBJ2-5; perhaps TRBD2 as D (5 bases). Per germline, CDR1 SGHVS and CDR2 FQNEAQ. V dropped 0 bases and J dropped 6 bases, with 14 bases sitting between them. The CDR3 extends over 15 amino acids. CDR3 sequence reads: CASSLARDYGKTQYF. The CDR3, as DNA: TGTGCCAGCAGCTTAGCGCGTGACTATGGAAAGACCCAGTACTTC.

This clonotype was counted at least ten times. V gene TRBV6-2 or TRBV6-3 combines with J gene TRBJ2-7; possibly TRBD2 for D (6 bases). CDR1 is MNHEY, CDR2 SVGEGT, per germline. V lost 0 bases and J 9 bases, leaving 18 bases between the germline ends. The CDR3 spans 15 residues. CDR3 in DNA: TGTGCCAGCAGTTACTCCAGGAGGGTTGACGTCGGGCAGTACTTC. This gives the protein CASSYSRRVDVGQYF.

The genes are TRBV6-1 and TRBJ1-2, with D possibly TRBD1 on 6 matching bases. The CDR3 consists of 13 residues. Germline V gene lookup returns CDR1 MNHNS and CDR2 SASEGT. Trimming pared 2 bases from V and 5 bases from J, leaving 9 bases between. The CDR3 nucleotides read TGTGCCAGCAGTGAACAGGGGCGGTATGGCTACACCTTC. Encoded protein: CASSEQGRYGYTF.

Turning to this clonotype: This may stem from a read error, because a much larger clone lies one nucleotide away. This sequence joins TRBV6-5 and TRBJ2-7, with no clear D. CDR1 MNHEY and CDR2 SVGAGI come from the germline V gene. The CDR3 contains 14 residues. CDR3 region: CASSYSVPPMKQSF. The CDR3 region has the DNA TGTGCCAGCAGTTACAGTGTTCCTCCTATGAAGCAGTCCTTC.

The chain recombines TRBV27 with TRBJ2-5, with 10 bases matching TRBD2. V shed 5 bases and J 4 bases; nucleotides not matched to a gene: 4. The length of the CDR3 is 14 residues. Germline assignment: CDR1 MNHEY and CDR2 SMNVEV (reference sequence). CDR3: CASSASGSRETQYF. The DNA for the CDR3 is TGTGCCAGCAGTGCTAGCGGGAGTCGAGAGACCCAGTACTTC.

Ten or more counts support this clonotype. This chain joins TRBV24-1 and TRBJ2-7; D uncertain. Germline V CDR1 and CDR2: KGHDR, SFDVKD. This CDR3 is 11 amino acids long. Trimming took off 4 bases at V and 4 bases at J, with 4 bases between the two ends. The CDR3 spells CATSDSYEQYF. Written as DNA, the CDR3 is TGTGCCACCAGTGACAGTTACGAGCAGTACTTC.

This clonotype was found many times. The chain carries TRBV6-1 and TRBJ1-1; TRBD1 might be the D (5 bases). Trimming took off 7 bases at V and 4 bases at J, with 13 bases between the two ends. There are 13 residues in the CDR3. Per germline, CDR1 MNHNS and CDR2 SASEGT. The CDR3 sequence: CASKTDSRTEAFF. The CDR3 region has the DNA TGTGCCAGCAAAACCGACAGTCGCACTGAAGCTTTCTTT.

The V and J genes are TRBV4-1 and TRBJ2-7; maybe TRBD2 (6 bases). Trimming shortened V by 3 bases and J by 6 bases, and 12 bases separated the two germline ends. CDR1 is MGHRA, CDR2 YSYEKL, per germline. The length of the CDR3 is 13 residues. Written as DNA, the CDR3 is TGCGCCAGCAGCCAGTGGGGGGAGCTCGAGCAGTACTTC. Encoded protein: CASSQWGELEQYF.

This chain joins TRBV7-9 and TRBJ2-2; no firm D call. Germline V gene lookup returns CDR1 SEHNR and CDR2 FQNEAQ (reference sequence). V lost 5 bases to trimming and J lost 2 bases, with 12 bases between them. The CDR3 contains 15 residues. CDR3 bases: TGTGCCAGCAGCCCCCCTCCCTATAACACCGGGGAGCTGTTTTTT. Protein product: CASSPPPYNTGELFF.

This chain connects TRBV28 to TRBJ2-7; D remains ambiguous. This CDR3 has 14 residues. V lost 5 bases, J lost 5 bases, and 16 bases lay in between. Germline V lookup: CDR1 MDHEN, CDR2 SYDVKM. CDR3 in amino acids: CASSAPRSGHEQYF. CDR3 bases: TGTGCCAGCAGTGCTCCTAGAAGTGGGCACGAGCAGTACTTC. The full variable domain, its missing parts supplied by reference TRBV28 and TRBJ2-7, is DVKVTQSSRYLVKRTGEKVFLECVQDMDHENMFWYRQDPGLGLRLIYFSYDVKMKEKGDIPEGYSVSREKKERFSLILESASTNQTSMYLCASSAPRSGHEQYFGPGTRLTVT.

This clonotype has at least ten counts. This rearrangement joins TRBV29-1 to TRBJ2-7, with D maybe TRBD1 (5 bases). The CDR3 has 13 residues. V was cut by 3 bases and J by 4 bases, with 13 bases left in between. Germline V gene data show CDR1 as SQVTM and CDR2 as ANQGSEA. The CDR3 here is CSVETVKGYEQYF. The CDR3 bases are TGCAGCGTTGAGACAGTAAAAGGGTACGAGCAGTACTTC.

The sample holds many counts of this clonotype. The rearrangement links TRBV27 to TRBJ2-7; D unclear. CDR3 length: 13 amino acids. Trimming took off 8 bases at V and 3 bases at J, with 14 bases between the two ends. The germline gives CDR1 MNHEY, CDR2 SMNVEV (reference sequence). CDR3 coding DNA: TGTGCCAGCGGTGGCGGATGGGACTACGAGCAGTACTTC. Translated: CASGGGWDYEQYF.

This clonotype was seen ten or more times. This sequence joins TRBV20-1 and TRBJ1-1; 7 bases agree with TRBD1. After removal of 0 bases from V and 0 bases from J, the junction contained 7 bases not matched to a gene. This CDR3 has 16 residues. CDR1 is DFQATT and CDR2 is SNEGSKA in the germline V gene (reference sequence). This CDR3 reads CSARDFPTGMNTEAFF. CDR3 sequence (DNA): TGCAGTGCTAGAGATTTTCCGACAGGGATGAACACTGAAGCTTTCTTT.

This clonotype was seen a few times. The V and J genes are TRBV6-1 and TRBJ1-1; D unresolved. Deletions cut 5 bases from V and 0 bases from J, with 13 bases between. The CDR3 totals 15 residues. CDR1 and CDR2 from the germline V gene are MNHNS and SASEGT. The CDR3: CASSRNRVMNTEAFF. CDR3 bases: TGTGCCAGCAGTAGGAACCGGGTTATGAACACTGAAGCTTTCTTT.

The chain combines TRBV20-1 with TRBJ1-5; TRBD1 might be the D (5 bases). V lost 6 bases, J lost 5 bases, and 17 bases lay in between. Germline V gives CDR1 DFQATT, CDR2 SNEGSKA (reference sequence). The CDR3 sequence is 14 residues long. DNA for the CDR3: TGCAGTGCCATTCCGGGGGGGGGAGATCAGCCCCAGCATTTT. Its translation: CSAIPGGGDQPQHF.

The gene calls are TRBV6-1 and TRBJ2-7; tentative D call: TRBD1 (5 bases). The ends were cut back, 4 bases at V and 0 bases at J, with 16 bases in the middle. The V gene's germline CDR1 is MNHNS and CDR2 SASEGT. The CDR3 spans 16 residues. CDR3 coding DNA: TGTGCCAGCAGTGGGACCCGTGGGGCCAGCTCCTACGAGCAGTACTTC. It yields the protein CASSGTRGASSYEQYF.

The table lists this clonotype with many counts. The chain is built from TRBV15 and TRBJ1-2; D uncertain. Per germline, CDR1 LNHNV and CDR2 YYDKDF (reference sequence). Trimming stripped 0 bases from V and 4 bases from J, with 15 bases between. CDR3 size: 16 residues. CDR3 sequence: CATSRDRGPDIYGYTF. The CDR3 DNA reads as TGTGCCACCAGCAGAGATCGCGGTCCGGATATCTATGGCTACACCTTC.

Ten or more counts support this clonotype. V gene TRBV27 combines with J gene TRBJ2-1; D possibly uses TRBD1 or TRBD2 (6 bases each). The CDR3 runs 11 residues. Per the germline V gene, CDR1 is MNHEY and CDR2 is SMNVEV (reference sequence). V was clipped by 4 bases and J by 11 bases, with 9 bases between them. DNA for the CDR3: TGTGCCAGCAGTTCGGGGGCCAAGCAGTTCTTC. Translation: CASSSGAKQFF.

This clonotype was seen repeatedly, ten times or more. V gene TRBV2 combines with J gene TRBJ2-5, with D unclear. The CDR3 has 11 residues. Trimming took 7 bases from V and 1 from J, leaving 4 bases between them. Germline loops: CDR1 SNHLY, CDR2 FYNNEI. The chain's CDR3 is CASKSQETQYF. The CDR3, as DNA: TGTGCCAGCAAGTCCCAAGAGACCCAGTACTTC.

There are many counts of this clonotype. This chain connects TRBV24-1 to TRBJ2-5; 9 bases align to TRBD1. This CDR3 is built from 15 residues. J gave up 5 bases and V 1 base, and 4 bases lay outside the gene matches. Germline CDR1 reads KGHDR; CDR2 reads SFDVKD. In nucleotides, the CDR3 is TGTGCCACCAGTGATTTAGGACAGGGGCGTGAGACCCAGTACTTC. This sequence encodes CATSDLGQGRETQYF.

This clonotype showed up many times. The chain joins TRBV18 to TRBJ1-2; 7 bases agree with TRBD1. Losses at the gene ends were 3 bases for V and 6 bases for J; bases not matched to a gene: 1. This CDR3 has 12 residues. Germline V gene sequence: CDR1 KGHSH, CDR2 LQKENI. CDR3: CASSPGTDGYTF. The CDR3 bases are TGTGCCAGCTCACCCGGGACAGATGGCTACACCTTC.

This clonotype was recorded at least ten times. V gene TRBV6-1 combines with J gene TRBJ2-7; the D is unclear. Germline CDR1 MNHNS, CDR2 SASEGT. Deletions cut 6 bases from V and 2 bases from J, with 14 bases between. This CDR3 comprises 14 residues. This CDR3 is CASRRSGLAYEQYF. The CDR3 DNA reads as TGTGCCAGCAGGAGGTCCGGCCTTGCCTACGAGCAGTACTTC.

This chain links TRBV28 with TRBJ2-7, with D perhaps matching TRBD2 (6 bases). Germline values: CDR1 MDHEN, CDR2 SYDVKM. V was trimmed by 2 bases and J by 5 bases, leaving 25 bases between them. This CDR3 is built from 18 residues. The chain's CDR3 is CASSLAPSALRMKDEQYF. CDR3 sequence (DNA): TGTGCCAGCAGTTTAGCACCTAGCGCGCTGCGGATGAAGGACGAGCAGTACTTC.

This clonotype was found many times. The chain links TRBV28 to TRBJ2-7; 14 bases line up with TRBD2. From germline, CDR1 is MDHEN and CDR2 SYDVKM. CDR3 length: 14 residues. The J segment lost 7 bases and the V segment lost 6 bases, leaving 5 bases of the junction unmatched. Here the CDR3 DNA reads TGTGCCAGCAGCGAGACTAGCGGGAGGGCTGAGCAGTACTTC. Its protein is CASSETSGRAEQYF. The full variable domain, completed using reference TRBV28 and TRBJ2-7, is DVKVTQSSRYLVKRTGEKVFLECVQDMDHENMFWYRQDPGLGLRLIYFSYDVKMKEKGDIPEGYSVSREKKERFSLILESASTNQTSMYLCASSETSGRAEQYFGPGTRLTVT.

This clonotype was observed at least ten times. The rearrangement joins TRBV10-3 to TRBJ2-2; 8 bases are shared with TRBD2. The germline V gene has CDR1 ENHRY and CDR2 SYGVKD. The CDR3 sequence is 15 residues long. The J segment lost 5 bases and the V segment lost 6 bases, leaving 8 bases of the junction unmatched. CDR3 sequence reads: CAIRPSGRETGELFF. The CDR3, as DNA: TGTGCCATCAGACCAAGCGGGAGAGAGACCGGGGAGCTGTTTTTT.

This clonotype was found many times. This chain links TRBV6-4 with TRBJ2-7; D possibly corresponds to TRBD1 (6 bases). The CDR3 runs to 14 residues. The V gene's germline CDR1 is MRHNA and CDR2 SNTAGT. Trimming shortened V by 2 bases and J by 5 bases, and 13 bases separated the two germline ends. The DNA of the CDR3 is TGTGCCAGCAGTGACCACAGGGAAGCGAACGAGCAGTACTTC. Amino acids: CASSDHREANEQYF.

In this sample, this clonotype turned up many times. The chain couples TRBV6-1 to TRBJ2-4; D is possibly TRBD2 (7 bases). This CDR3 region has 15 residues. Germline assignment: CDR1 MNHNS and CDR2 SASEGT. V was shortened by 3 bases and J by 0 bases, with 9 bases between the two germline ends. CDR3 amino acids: CASSEGGQAKNIQYF. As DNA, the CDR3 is TGTGCCAGCAGTGAGGGGGGGCAAGCCAAAAACATTCAGTACTTC.

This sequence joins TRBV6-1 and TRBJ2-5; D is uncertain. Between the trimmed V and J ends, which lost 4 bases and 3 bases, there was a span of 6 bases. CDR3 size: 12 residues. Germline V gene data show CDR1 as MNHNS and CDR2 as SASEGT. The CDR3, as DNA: TGTGCCAGCAGTGTAGATAAAGAGACCCAGTACTTC. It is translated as CASSVDKETQYF.

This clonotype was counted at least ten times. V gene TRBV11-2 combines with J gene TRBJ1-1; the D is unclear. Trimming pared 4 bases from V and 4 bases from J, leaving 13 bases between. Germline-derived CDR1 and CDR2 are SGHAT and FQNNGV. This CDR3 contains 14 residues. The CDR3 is CASSSREGVTEAFF. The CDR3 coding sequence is TGTGCCAGCAGCTCTCGGGAGGGTGTCACTGAAGCTTTCTTT.